The TCR beta chain under discussion was sequenced for a study of OX40 agonist ivuxolimab in advanced cancers. Overall study context: The dose-escalation cohort had hepatocellular carcinoma, melanoma, renal cell or head and neck cancer.

The investigators sampled blood at baseline, at cycle 4 day 1, and at cycle 7 day 1. Germline V gene data show CDR1 as MRHNA and CDR2 as SNTAGT. This CDR3 spans 14 amino acids. V was pared by 8 bases and J by 5 bases, with 16 bases between. Generated by immunoSEQ multiplex PCR, the TCRdb table keeps only in-frame clones and is missing some. This sample carries about 48,000 clones, approximately 81% of them seen once, and the ten largest clones take roughly 9.6%. As concerns this clone: Its specificity is not known.

General observations from the study: The study observed clonal expansion of CD4+ and CD8+ blood T cells by week 6 at 0.1 to 3.0 mg/kg. Among the lowest levels of clonal expansion were found in partial responders at 0.1-3.0 mg/kg.

The chain joins TRBV6-4 to TRBJ2-1; tentative D call: TRBD1 (6 bases). The sequences come from CD4+ or CD8+ T cells sorted from blood, collected in a trial of the OX40 agonist ivuxolimab. The source is an adult with an advanced solid tumor such as melanoma, head and neck, liver or kidney cancer. The CDR3 reads CASSSAAGDNEQFF. CDR3 coding DNA: TGTGCCAGCTCTTCCGCGGCAGGGGACAATGAGCAGTTCTTC.